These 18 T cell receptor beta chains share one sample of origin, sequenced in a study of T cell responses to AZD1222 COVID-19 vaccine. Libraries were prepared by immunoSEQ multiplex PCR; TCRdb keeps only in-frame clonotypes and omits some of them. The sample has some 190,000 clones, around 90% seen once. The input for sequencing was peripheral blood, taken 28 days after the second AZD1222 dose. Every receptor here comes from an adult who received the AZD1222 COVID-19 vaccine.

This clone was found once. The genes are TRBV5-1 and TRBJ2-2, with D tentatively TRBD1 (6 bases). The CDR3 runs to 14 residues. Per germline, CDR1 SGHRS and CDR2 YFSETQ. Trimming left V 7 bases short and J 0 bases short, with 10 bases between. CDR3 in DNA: TGCGCCAGCTCTACAGGGCCGAACACCGGGGAGCTGTTTTTT. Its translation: CASSTGPNTGELFF.

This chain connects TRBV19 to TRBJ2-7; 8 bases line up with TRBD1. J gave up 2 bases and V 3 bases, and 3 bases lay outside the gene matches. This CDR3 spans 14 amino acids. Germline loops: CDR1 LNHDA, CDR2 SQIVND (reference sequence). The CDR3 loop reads CASSIGQGTYEQYF. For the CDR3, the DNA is TGTGCCAGTAGTATCGGACAGGGTACCTACGAGCAGTACTTC.

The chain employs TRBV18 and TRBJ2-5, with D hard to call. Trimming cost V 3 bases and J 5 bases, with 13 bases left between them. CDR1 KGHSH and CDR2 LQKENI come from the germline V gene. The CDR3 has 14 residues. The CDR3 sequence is CASSPSWVGETQYF. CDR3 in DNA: TGTGCCAGCTCACCCTCGTGGGTCGGGGAGACCCAGTACTTC.

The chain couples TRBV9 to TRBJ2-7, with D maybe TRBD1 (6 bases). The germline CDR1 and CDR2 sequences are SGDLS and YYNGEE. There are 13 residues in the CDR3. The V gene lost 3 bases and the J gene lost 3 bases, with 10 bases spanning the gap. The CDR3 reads CASSGETGYEQYF. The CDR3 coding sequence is TGTGCCAGCAGCGGTGAGACAGGCTACGAGCAGTACTTC.

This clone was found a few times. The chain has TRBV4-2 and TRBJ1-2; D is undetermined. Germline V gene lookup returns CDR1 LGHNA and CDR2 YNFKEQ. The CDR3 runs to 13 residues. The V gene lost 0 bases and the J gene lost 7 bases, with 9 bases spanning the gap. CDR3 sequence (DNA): TGTGCCAGCAGCCAAGATAGTAGCGGTGGCTACACCTTC. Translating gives CASSQDSSGGYTF.

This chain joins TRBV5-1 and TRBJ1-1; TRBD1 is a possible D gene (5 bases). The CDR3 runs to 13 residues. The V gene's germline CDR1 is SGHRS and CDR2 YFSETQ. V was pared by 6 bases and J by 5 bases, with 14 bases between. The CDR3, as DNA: TGCGCCAGCACCACTCAGGGAGGGACTGAAGCTTTCTTT. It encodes CASTTQGGTEAFF.

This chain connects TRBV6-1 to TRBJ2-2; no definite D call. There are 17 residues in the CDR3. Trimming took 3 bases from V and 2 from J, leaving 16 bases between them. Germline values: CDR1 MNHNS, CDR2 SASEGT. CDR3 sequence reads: CASSDTSLGLNTGELFF. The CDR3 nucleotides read TGTGCCAGCAGTGATACCAGCCTGGGTCTAAACACCGGGGAGCTGTTTTTT.

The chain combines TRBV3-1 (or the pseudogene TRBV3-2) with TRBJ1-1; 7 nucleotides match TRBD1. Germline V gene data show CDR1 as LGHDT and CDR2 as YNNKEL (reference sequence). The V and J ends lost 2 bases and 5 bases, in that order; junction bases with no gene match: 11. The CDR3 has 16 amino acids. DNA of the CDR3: TGTGCCAGCAGCCAACATGGAGGGGGCGGATGGACTGAAGCTTTCTTT. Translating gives CASSQHGGGGWTEAFF.

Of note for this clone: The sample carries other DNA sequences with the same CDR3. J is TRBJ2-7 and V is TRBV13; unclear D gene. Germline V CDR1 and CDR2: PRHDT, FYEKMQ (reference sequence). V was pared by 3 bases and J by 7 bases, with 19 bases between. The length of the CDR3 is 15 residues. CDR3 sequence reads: CASSFLRRQRLEQYF. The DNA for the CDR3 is TGTGCCAGCAGCTTCCTACGACGGCAAAGGTTGGAGCAGTACTTC.

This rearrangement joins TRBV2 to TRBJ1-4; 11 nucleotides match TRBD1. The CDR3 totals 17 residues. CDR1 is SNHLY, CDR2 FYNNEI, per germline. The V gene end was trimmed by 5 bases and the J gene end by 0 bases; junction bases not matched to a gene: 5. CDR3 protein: CASSRDRGYATNEKLFF. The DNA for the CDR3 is TGTGCCAGCAGTCGGGACAGGGGGTATGCAACTAATGAAAAACTGTTTTTT.

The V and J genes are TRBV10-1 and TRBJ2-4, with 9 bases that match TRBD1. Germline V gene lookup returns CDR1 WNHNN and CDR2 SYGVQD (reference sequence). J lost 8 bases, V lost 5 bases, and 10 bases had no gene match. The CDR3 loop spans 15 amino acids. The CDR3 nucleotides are TGCGCCAGCAGTCCCGGGACAGGGATAAGTGACATTCAGTACTTC. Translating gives CASSPGTGISDIQYF.

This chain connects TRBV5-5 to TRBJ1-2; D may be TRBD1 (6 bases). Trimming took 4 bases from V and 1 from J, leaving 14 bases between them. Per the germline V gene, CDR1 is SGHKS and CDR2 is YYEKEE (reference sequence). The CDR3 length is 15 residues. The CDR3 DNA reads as TGTGCCAGCAGCCCTGGAGGGGGTAATAACTATGGCTACACCTTC. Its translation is CASSPGGGNNYGYTF.

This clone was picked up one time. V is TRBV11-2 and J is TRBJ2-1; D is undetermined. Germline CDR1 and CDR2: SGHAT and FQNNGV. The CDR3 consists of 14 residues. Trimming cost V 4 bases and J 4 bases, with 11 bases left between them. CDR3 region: CASSYPDRYNEQFF. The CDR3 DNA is TGTGCCAGCAGCTACCCCGATCGGTACAATGAGCAGTTCTTC.

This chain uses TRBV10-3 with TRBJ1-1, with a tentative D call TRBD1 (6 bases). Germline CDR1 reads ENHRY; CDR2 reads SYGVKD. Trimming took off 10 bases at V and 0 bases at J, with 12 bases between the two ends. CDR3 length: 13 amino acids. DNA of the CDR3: TGTGCCAGTCACAGGGCCCTGAACACTGAAGCTTTCTTT. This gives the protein CASHRALNTEAFF.

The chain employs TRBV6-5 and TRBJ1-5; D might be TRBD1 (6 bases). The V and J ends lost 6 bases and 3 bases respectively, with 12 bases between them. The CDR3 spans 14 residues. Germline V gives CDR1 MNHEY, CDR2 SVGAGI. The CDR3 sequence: CASSPDSFNQPQHF. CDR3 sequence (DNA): TGTGCCAGCAGCCCGGACAGTTTCAATCAGCCCCAGCATTTT.

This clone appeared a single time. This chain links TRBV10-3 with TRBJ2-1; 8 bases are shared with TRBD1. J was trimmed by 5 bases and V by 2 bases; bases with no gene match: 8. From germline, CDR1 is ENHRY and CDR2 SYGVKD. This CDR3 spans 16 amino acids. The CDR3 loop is CAISERRQGADNEQFF. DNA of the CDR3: TGTGCCATCAGTGAGCGTCGCCAGGGGGCCGACAATGAGCAGTTCTTC.

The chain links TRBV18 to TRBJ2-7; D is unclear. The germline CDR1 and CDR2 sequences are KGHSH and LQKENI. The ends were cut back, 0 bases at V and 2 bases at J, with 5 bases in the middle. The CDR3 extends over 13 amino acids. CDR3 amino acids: CASSPPGTYEQYF. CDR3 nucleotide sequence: TGTGCCAGCTCACCACCCGGCACCTACGAGCAGTACTTC.

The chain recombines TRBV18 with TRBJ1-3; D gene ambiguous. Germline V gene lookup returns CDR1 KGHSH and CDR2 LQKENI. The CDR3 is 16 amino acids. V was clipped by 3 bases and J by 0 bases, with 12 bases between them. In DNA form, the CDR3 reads TGTGCCAGCTCACCCGACCAGTCTTTCTCTGGAAACACCATATATTTT. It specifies CASSPDQSFSGNTIYF.